The clone carrying this T cell receptor beta chain was seen more than once but under ten times. Its target is unknown. This sample is part of a study of T-cell reconstitution after alpha-beta-depleted transplantation in children. TCRbeta library preparation incorporated unique molecular identifiers. TCRdb independently ran MiXCR on the PCR reads; one entry per CDR3 protein. The table shows under 35,000 distinct CDR3 sequences, with 18% occurring only once. CDR3 length: 13 residues. Per germline, CDR1 DFQATT and CDR2 SNEGSKA (reference sequence). Between the trimmed V and J ends, which lost 1 base and 4 bases, there was a span of 7 bases. Notes on the study in general: Diversity and T-cell counts at one year after transplant derived mostly from new T cells. As was reported, about two months after transplant, alpha-beta T cells came from several hundred expanded graft clones. The study traced high day-60 TCRbeta diversity in some patients to surviving recipient T cells and thymic progenitors.

The sample here was PBMCs, mostly from graft donor cells, taken 60 days after TCRalphabeta/CD19-depleted stem cell transplant. This chain uses TRBV20-1 with TRBJ2-2; D ambiguous. This TCR was recovered from a male patient aged 2-9 years who had a stem cell transplant for acute lymphoblastic leukemia, so the T cells may come from the graft donor. The CDR3: CSARGQVTGELFF. DNA of the CDR3: TGCAGTGCTAGAGGTCAAGTCACCGGGGAGCTGTTTTTT.